Below are 2 T cell receptor beta chains sequenced from a single sample in a study of T cell responses to AZD1222 COVID-19 vaccine (dated by TCRdb to the early 2020s). Libraries were built with the immunoSEQ multiplex PCR assay. TCRdb mirrors the immuneACCESS table, restricted to in-frame sequences. Some clones are absent from its copies; in checked studies, under half trace to an unresolved V gene, and the reason for the others is unknown. Here the sample has 100,000 to 150,000 clones; about 88% occur a single time. The ten largest make up roughly 4% of the sample. According to the study, the label for this sample's time point signals: baseline before first vaccination. This specimen was peripheral blood, taken on day 0 of AZD1222 vaccination. All receptors derive from an adult in good health.

The genes are TRBV5-4 and TRBJ2-1; a possible D gene is TRBD2 (7 bases). Trimming took off 3 bases at V and 7 bases at J, with 17 bases between the two ends. This CDR3 comprises 15 residues. Germline CDR1 SGHNT, CDR2 YYREEE (reference sequence). CDR3 nucleotides: TGTGCCAGCAGCTCCGGGGGAGGGGGGAGGAATGAGCAGTTCTTC. Protein product: CASSSGGGGRNEQFF.

The rearrangement joins TRBV6-6 to TRBJ1-2; 7 nucleotides agree with TRBD1. Germline V gene lookup returns CDR1 MNHNY and CDR2 SVGAGI (reference sequence). The CDR3 runs to 14 residues. V lost 4 bases and J lost 4; bases outside the gene matches: 6. CDR3 sequence: CASSSTGNPYGYTF. In DNA, the CDR3 is TGTGCCAGCAGTTCGACAGGGAATCCCTATGGCTACACCTTC.